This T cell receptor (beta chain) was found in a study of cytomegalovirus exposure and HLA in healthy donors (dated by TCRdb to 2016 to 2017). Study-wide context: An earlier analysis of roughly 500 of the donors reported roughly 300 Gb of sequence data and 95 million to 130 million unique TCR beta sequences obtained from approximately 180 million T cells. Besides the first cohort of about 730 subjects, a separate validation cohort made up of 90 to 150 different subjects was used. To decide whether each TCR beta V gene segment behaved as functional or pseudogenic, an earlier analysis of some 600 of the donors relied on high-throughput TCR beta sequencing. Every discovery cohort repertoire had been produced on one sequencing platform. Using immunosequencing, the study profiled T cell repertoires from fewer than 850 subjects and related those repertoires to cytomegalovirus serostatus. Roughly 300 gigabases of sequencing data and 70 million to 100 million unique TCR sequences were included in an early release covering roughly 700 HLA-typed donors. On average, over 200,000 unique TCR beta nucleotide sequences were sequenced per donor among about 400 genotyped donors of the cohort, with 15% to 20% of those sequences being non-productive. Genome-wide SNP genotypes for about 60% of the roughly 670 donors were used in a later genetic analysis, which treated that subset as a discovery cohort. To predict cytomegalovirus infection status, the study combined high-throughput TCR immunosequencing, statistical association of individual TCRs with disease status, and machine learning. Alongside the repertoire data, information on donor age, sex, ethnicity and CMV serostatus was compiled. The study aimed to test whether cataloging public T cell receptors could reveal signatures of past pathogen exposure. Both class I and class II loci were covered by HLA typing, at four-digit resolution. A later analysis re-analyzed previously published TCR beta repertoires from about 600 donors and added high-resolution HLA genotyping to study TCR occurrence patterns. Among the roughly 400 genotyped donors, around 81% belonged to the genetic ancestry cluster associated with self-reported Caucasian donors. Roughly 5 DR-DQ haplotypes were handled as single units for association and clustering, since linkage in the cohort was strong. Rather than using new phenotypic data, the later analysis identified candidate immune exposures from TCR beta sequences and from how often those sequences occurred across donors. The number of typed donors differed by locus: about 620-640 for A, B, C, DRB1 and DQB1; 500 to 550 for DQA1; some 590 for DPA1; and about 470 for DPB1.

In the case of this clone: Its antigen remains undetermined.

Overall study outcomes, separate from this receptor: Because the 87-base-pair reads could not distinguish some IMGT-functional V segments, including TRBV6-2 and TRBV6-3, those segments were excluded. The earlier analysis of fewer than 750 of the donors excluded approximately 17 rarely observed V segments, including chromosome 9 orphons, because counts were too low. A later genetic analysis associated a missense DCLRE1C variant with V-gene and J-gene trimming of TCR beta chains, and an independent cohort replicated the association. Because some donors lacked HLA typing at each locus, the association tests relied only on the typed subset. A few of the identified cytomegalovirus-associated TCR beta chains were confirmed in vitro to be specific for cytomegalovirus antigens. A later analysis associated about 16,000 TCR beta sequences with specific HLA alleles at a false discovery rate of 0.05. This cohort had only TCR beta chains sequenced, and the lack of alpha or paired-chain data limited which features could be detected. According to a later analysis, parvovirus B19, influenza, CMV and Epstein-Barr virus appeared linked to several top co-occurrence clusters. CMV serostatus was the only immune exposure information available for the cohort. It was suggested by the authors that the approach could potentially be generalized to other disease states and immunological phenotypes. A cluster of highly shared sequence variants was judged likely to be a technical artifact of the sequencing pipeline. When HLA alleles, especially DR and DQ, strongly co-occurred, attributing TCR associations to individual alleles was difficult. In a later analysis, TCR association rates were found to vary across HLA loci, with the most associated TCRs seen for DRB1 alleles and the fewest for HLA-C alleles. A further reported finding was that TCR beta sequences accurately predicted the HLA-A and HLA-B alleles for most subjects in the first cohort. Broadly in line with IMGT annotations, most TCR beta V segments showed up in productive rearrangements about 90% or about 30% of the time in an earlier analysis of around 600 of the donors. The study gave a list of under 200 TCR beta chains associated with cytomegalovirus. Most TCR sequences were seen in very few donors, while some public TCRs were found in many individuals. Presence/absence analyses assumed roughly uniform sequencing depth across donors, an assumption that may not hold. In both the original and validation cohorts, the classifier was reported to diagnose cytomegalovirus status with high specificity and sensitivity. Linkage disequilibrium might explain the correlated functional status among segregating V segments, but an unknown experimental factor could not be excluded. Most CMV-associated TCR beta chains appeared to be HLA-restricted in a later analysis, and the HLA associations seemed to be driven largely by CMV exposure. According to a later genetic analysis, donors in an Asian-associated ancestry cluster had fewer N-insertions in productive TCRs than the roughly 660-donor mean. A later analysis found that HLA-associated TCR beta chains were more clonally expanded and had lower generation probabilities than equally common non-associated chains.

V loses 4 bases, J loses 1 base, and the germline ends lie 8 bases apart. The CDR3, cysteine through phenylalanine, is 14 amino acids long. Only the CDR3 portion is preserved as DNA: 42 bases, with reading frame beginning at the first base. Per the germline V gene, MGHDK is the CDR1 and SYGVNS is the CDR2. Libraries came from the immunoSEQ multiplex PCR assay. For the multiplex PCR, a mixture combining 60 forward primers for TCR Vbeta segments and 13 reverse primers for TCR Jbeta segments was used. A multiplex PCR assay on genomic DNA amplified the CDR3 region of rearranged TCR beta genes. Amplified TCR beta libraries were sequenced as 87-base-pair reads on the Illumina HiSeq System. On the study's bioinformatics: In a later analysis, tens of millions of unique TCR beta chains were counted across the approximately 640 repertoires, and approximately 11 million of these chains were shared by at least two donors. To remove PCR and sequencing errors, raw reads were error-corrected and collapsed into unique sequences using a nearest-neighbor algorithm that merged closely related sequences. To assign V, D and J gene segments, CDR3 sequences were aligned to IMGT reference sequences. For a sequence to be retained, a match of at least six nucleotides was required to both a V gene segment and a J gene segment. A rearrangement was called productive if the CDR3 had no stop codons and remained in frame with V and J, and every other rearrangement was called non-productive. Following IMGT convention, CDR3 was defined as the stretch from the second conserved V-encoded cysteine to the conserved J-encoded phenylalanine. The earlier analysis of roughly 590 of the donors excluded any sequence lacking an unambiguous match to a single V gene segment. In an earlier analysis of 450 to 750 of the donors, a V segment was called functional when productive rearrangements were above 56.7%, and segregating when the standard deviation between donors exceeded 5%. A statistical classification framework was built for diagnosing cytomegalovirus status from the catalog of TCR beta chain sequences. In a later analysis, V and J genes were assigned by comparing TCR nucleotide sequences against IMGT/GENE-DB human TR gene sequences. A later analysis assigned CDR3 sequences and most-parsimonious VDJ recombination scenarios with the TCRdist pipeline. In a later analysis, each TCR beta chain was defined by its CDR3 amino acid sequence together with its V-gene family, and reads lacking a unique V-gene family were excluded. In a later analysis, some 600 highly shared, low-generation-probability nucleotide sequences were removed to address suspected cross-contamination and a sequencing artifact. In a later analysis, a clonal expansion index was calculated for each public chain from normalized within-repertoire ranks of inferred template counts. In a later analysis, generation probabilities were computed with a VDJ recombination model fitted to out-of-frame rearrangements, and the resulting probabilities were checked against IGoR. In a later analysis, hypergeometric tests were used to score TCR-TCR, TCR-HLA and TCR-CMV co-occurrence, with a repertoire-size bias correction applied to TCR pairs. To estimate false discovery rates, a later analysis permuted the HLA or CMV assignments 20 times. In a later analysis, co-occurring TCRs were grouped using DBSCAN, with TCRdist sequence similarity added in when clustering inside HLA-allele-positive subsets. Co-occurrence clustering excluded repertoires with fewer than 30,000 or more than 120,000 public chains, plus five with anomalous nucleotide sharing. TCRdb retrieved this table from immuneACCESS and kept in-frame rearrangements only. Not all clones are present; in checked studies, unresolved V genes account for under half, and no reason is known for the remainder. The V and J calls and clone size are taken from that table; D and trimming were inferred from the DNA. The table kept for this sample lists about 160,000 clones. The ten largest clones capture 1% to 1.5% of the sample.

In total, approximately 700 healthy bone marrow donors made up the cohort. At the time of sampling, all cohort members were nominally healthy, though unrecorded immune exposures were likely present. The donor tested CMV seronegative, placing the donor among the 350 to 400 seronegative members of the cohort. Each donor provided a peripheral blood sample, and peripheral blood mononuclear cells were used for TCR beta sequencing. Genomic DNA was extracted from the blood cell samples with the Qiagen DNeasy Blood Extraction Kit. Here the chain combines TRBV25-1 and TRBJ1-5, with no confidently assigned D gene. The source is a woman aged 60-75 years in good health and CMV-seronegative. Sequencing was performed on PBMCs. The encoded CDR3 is CASSVIESNQPQHF. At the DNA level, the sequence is TGTGCCAGCAGTGTTATAGAGAGCAATCAGCCCCAGCATTTT.